This is a list of T cell receptor beta chains from one sample in a study of identical twins. TCRdb fed the 5' RACE reads into MiXCR, producing one record per CDR3 protein. The table shows approximately 890,000 distinct CDR3 sequences, with about 12% occurring only once. These data were also reused for a study on yellow fever vaccine responses in identical twins.

Sequenced: PBMCs. These receptors were obtained from a woman aged 18-29 years in good health. Each CDR3 is given with its conserved first and last residue. A D gene is named only where the DNA matches it firmly. Clone size, where shown, is once, few, many, or a class for clones that have expanded.

V gene: TRBV3-1; clone size: few; D gene: .; J gene: TRBJ2-7; CDR3 DNA: TGTGCCAGCAACTCCGCGATGGGCGAGCAGTACTTC; CDR3 protein: CASNSAMGEQYF
V gene: TRBV27; clone size: few; D gene: .; J gene: TRBJ2-3; CDR3 DNA: TGTGCCAGCATCAGGGCAGATACGCAGTATTTT; CDR3 protein: CASIRADTQYF
V gene: TRBV10-3; clone size: many; D gene: TRBD1; J gene: TRBJ2-7; CDR3 DNA: TGTGCCATCAGTGAGTCCGGGACAGGGGTGTACGAGCAGTACTTC; CDR3 protein: CAISESGTGVYEQYF
V gene: TRBV5-1; clone size: few; D gene: TRBD1; J gene: TRBJ2-7; CDR3 DNA: TGCGCCAGCAGCGACCACCACAGGGGATCCTACGAGCAGTACTTC; CDR3 protein: CASSDHHRGSYEQYF
V gene: TRBV3-1; clone size: few; D gene: .; J gene: TRBJ2-1; CDR3 DNA: TGTGCCAGCAGCCAAGAAGGCGCGGAATACAATGAGCAGTTCTTC; CDR3 protein: CASSQEGAEYNEQFF
V gene: TRBV10-2; clone size: few; D gene: .; J gene: TRBJ2-4; CDR3 DNA: TGCGCCAGCAGTGGGGGGAGGAGGTTTGAAAACATTCAGTACTTC; CDR3 protein: CASSGGRRFENIQYF
V gene: TRBV18; clone size: .; D gene: TRBD2; J gene: TRBJ2-7; CDR3 DNA: TGTGCCAGCTCACCACCAGCGGGAGATGGCTACGAGCAGTACTTC; CDR3 protein: CASSPPAGDGYEQYF
V gene: TRBV4-1; clone size: .; D gene: .; J gene: TRBJ2-1; CDR3 DNA: TGCGCCAGCCGGGGGGCGGGGGCCACCTACAATGAGCAGTTCTTC; CDR3 protein: CASRGAGATYNEQFF
V gene: TRBV6-1; clone size: few; D gene: .; J gene: TRBJ1-1; CDR3 DNA: TGTGCCAGCAGCCCCTCCGGGGCTGGGCACACTGAAGCTTTCTTT; CDR3 protein: CASSPSGAGHTEAFF
V gene: TRBV18; clone size: .; D gene: .; J gene: TRBJ2-3; CDR3 DNA: TGTGCCAGCTCACGGGATATCACAGATACGCAGTATTTT; CDR3 protein: CASSRDITDTQYF
V gene: TRBV20-1; clone size: many; D gene: .; J gene: TRBJ1-6; CDR3 DNA: TGCAGTGCTAGGGGGAATTCACCCCTCCACTTT; CDR3 protein: CSARGNSPLHF
V gene: TRBV20-1; clone size: few; D gene: .; J gene: TRBJ2-4; CDR3 DNA: TGCAGTGCTCTGAAAGGGGACATTCAGTACTTC; CDR3 protein: CSALKGDIQYF
V gene: TRBV7-8; clone size: few; D gene: TRBD2; J gene: TRBJ2-7; CDR3 DNA: TGTGCCAGCAGCTTAGAATTCACGGGAGGAACCTACGAGCAGTACTTC; CDR3 protein: CASSLEFTGGTYEQYF
V gene: TRBV15; clone size: few; D gene: .; J gene: TRBJ2-2; CDR3 DNA: TGTGCCACCAGCGGAGGCATAGCGATCCCCGGGGAGCTGTTTTTT; CDR3 protein: CATSGGIAIPGELFF
V gene: TRBV4-2; clone size: .; D gene: .; J gene: TRBJ1-1; CDR3 DNA: TGTGCCAGCAGCCAGCAGGACGGAATGAACACTGAAGCTTTCTTT; CDR3 protein: CASSQQDGMNTEAFF
V gene: TRBV25-1; clone size: .; D gene: TRBD2; J gene: TRBJ2-1; CDR3 DNA: TGTGCCAGCAGTCCACAACATAGCGGGAGGGCCTACAATGAGCAGTTCTTC; CDR3 protein: CASSPQHSGRAYNEQFF
V gene: TRBV6-5; clone size: few; D gene: .; J gene: TRBJ2-2; CDR3 DNA: TGTGCCAGCAGTTGGACTATCCCGAACACCGGGGAGCTGTTTTTT; CDR3 protein: CASSWTIPNTGELFF
V gene: TRBV29-1; clone size: .; D gene: .; J gene: TRBJ2-7; CDR3 DNA: TGCAGCGTTGATGTGGGAAGTTCCGAGCAGTACTTC; CDR3 protein: CSVDVGSSEQYF
V gene: TRBV3-1; clone size: .; D gene: .; J gene: TRBJ2-3; CDR3 DNA: TGTGCCAGCAGCCAACCTCGGCGGGGCCGCACAGATACGCAGTATTTT; CDR3 protein: CASSQPRRGRTDTQYF
V gene: TRBV5-5; clone size: many; D gene: .; J gene: TRBJ1-4; CDR3 DNA: TGTGCCAGCAGCGGGGAGGGGCGCACTAATGAAAAACTGTTTTTT; CDR3 protein: CASSGEGRTNEKLFF
V gene: TRBV12-3/TRBV12-4; clone size: .; D gene: .; J gene: TRBJ1-6; CDR3 DNA: TGTGCCAGCCAGAGCTCCTATAATTCACCCCTCCACTTT; CDR3 protein: CASQSSYNSPLHF
V gene: TRBV6-1; clone size: few; D gene: TRBD1; J gene: TRBJ1-6; CDR3 DNA: TGTGCCAGCACCGACAGGGGGTATTCACCCCTCCACTTT; CDR3 protein: CASTDRGYSPLHF
V gene: TRBV4-1; clone size: many; D gene: .; J gene: TRBJ2-2; CDR3 DNA: TGCGCCAGCAGCCAGGAGGGGGCAAACACCGGGGAGCTGTTTTTT; CDR3 protein: CASSQEGANTGELFF
V gene: TRBV3-1; clone size: few; D gene: .; J gene: TRBJ2-7; CDR3 DNA: TGTGCCAGCAGCCAAGAGGGTTTGGGAGGACGAGGACCCTCCTACGAGCAGTACTTC; CDR3 protein: CASSQEGLGGRGPSYEQYF
V gene: TRBV11-2; clone size: few; D gene: .; J gene: TRBJ2-7; CDR3 DNA: TGTGCCAGCAGGACCTCGACACATAGCTCCTACGAGCAGTACTTC; CDR3 protein: CASRTSTHSSYEQYF
V gene: TRBV28; clone size: few; D gene: TRBD1; J gene: TRBJ1-2; CDR3 DNA: TGTGCCAGCAGTATTTCACTCGGACAGGGGGACTATGGCTACACCTTC; CDR3 protein: CASSISLGQGDYGYTF
V gene: TRBV5-1; clone size: many; D gene: TRBD2; J gene: TRBJ2-1; CDR3 DNA: TGCGCCAGCAGCCCCCGACTAGCGGGGAATGAGCAGTTCTTC; CDR3 protein: CASSPRLAGNEQFF
V gene: TRBV5-1; clone size: few; D gene: .; J gene: TRBJ1-3; CDR3 DNA: TGCGCCAGCAGCCCGTCATGGGGGGTCTCTGGAAACACCATATATTTT; CDR3 protein: CASSPSWGVSGNTIYF
V gene: TRBV6-1; clone size: few; D gene: .; J gene: TRBJ1-1; CDR3 DNA: TGTGCCAGCCCAGGGCGGCTGAACACTGAAGCTTTCTTT; CDR3 protein: CASPGRLNTEAFF
V gene: TRBV27; clone size: .; D gene: .; J gene: TRBJ2-3; CDR3 DNA: TGTGCCAGCAGTTTAAGAGGTCATGCGGATACGCAGTATTTT; CDR3 protein: CASSLRGHADTQYF
V gene: TRBV9; clone size: many; D gene: TRBD2; J gene: TRBJ2-1; CDR3 DNA: TGTGCCAGCAGCGTACTAGCGGGAGTATACAATGAGCAGTTCTTC; CDR3 protein: CASSVLAGVYNEQFF
V gene: TRBV10-3; clone size: many; D gene: .; J gene: TRBJ1-6; CDR3 DNA: TGTGCCACCAACCCTCAGGTCAATTCACCCCTCCACTTT; CDR3 protein: CATNPQVNSPLHF
V gene: TRBV2; clone size: few; D gene: .; J gene: TRBJ1-1; CDR3 DNA: TGTGCCAGCAGTGAACGGGGCAGGGAATTGTTGAAAGCTTTCTTT; CDR3 protein: CASSERGRELLKAFF
V gene: TRBV12-5; clone size: .; D gene: .; J gene: TRBJ2-7; CDR3 DNA: TGTGCTAGTGGTTTGTTACCCCACGGGAGCTCCTACGAGCAGTACTTC; CDR3 protein: CASGLLPHGSSYEQYF
V gene: TRBV10-2; clone size: few; D gene: .; J gene: TRBJ2-5; CDR3 DNA: TGCGCCAGCACCCTGCGGGCCAGCCAACAAGAGACCCAGTACTTC; CDR3 protein: CASTLRASQQETQYF
V gene: TRBV2; clone size: few; D gene: .; J gene: TRBJ2-5; CDR3 DNA: TGTGCCAGCAGCGTACCCCCAGGGTTCCAGAAAGAGACCCAGTACTTC; CDR3 protein: CASSVPPGFQKETQYF
V gene: TRBV4-1; clone size: .; D gene: TRBD2; J gene: TRBJ2-1; CDR3 DNA: TGCGCCAGCAGCCGAATGGGACTAGCGGGGGGAGAGCAGTTCTTC; CDR3 protein: CASSRMGLAGGEQFF
V gene: TRBV5-1; clone size: few; D gene: .; J gene: TRBJ2-2; CDR3 DNA: TGCGCCAGCAGCCACAGGGTCCAGGAGACCGGGGAGCTGTTTTTT; CDR3 protein: CASSHRVQETGELFF
V gene: TRBV20-1; clone size: .; D gene: TRBD1; J gene: TRBJ2-1; CDR3 DNA: TGCAGTGCTAGAGCCCCGGGACAGGGGGCCAATGAGCAGTTCTTC; CDR3 protein: CSARAPGQGANEQFF
V gene: TRBV10-3; clone size: few; D gene: TRBD2; J gene: TRBJ2-1; CDR3 DNA: TGTGCCATCAGAGAGGGATCCGGACTAGCGGACCCGAATGAGCAGTTCTTC; CDR3 protein: CAIREGSGLADPNEQFF
V gene: TRBV11-2; clone size: .; D gene: TRBD1; J gene: TRBJ2-1; CDR3 DNA: TGTGCCAGCAGCCCTAAGGTTACGGGACAGGTCGACAATGAGCAGTTCTTC; CDR3 protein: CASSPKVTGQVDNEQFF
V gene: TRBV12-3/TRBV12-4; clone size: many; D gene: TRBD2; J gene: TRBJ2-1; CDR3 DNA: TGTGCCACCAGGACTAGTGGAGCTCCCCAGCAGTTCTTC; CDR3 protein: CATRTSGAPQQFF
V gene: TRBV19; clone size: .; D gene: TRBD2; J gene: TRBJ2-3; CDR3 DNA: TGTGCCAGTACCCCCGGGAGGGGGGATACGCAGTATTTT; CDR3 protein: CASTPGRGDTQYF
V gene: TRBV24-1; clone size: .; D gene: .; J gene: TRBJ2-5; CDR3 DNA: TGTGCCACCAGTGATTCCACCAGGGACCTCGAAGAGACCCAGTACTTC; CDR3 protein: CATSDSTRDLEETQYF
V gene: TRBV6-1; clone size: .; D gene: TRBD1; J gene: TRBJ2-3; CDR3 DNA: TGTGCCAGCAGTGCGGGACAGATACGGGATACGCAGTATTTT; CDR3 protein: CASSAGQIRDTQYF
V gene: TRBV6-6; clone size: few; D gene: .; J gene: TRBJ2-3; CDR3 DNA: TGTGCCACTATGCTGGGGTTGGCAGATACGCAGTATTTT; CDR3 protein: CATMLGLADTQYF
V gene: TRBV10-1; clone size: few; D gene: .; J gene: TRBJ2-1; CDR3 DNA: TGCGCCAGCAGTGAGTCAGTGGATGAGCAGTTCTTC; CDR3 protein: CASSESVDEQFF
V gene: TRBV12-3/TRBV12-4; clone size: many; D gene: TRBD1; J gene: TRBJ2-5; CDR3 DNA: TGTGCCAGCAGTCCGGGACAGGGTCCCCAAGAGACCCAGTACTTC; CDR3 protein: CASSPGQGPQETQYF
V gene: TRBV12-3/TRBV12-4; clone size: .; D gene: .; J gene: TRBJ2-1; CDR3 DNA: TGTGCCAGCAGTGTCCAGGTATACAATGAGCAGTTCTTC; CDR3 protein: CASSVQVYNEQFF
V gene: TRBV6-1; clone size: few; D gene: .; J gene: TRBJ2-3; CDR3 DNA: TGTGCCAGCAGGGACAGACGCACAGATACGCAGTATTTT; CDR3 protein: CASRDRRTDTQYF
V gene: TRBV20-1; clone size: few; D gene: .; J gene: TRBJ2-5; CDR3 DNA: TGCAGTACAATAAATGGGGGGATAGAGACCCAGTACTTC; CDR3 protein: CSTINGGIETQYF
V gene: TRBV6-5; clone size: few; D gene: TRBD1; J gene: TRBJ1-2; CDR3 DNA: TGTGCCAGCAGTTACTTACTAGGACAGGGGAATAACTATGGCTACACCTTC; CDR3 protein: CASSYLLGQGNNYGYTF
V gene: TRBV27; clone size: .; D gene: TRBD2; J gene: TRBJ2-1; CDR3 DNA: TGTGCCAGCAGGATATTACTAGCGGGGGGGCTCAATGAGCAGTTCTTC; CDR3 protein: CASRILLAGGLNEQFF
V gene: TRBV10-3; clone size: few; D gene: TRBD1; J gene: TRBJ2-7; CDR3 DNA: TGTGCCATCAGTGGGGGGACAGGAGCATACGAGCAGTACTTC; CDR3 protein: CAISGGTGAYEQYF
V gene: TRBV6-5; clone size: many; D gene: TRBD1; J gene: TRBJ2-1; CDR3 DNA: TGTGCCAGCAGTTACTCGGGACAGGGCAACAATGAGCAGTTCTTC; CDR3 protein: CASSYSGQGNNEQFF
V gene: TRBV10-3; clone size: few; D gene: .; J gene: TRBJ1-1; CDR3 DNA: TGTGCCATCAGTGAGTCGGGAACAGGGATGAACACTGAAGCTTTCTTT; CDR3 protein: CAISESGTGMNTEAFF
V gene: TRBV9; clone size: .; D gene: .; J gene: TRBJ1-1; CDR3 DNA: TGTGCCAGCAGCGTAGCGCCCTCGCTGGGCACTGAAGCTTTCTTT; CDR3 protein: CASSVAPSLGTEAFF